The 15 T cell receptor beta chains listed next were all sequenced from one sample in a study of identical twins. TCRdb re-derived calls from the 5' RACE reads in MiXCR, one entry per CDR3 protein. The table includes around 480,000 distinct CDR3 sequences, approximately 14% detected once. The same sample was also used in a study of yellow fever vaccine responses in identical twins.

Sequences were obtained from CD4+ T cells sorted from blood. These receptors all come from a young woman in good health.

The rearrangement uses TRBV7-9 and TRBJ2-1; the D is unclear. Trimming removed 4 bases from V and 8 bases from J, with 18 bases in between. The CDR3 runs to 15 residues. The germline gives CDR1 SEHNR, CDR2 FQNEAQ (reference sequence). The CDR3 spells CASSSRTSLSDEQFF. CDR3 bases: TGTGCCAGCAGCTCTAGAACGAGTTTGTCCGATGAGCAGTTCTTC. The whole variable domain, filled in from reference TRBV7-9 and TRBJ2-1, reads DTGVSQNPRHKITKRGQNVTFRCDPISEHNRLYWYRQTLGQGPEFLTYFQNEAQLEKSRLLSDRFSAERPKGSFSTLEIQRTEQGDSAMYLCASSSRTSLSDEQFFGPGTRLTVL.

Only a few counts were recorded for this clonotype. CDR3 region: CASSLRGTGGNQPQHF. The CDR3 DNA is TGTGCCAGCAGCTTGCGTGGGACAGGTGGCAATCAGCCCCAGCATTTT. This chain joins TRBV7-2 and TRBJ1-5; 8 bases align to TRBD1. There are 16 residues in the CDR3. Germline loops: CDR1 SGHTA, CDR2 FQGNSA. Trimming took 3 bases from V and 2 from J; bases not matched to a gene: 6.

This clonotype has only a few counts. V and J are TRBV3-1 and TRBJ2-3; D not resolved. The V end lost 2 bases, the J end lost 5 bases, and 2 bases lay between the germline ends. There are 11 residues in the CDR3. Germline V gene sequence: CDR1 LGHDT, CDR2 YNNKEL (reference sequence). The CDR3 DNA reads as TGTGCCAGCAGCCAAAGAGATACGCAGTATTTT. Its translation: CASSQRDTQYF.

This clonotype was found many times. The genes are TRBV12-3 or TRBV12-4 and TRBJ2-7; possible D gene TRBD2, 5 bases. The CDR3 has 15 residues. Trimming pared 6 bases from V and 2 bases from J, leaving 17 bases between. This CDR3 reads CASSNPGTPPYEQYF. The CDR3 nucleotides read TGTGCCAGCAGCAACCCGGGAACCCCCCCCTACGAGCAGTACTTC.

The V call is TRBV7-9, the J call TRBJ2-2, with 13 bases that match TRBD2. CDR3 length equals 15 residues. Trimming at V came to 6 bases and at J to 6 bases, leaving 4 bases not matched to a gene. In germline, CDR1 is SEHNR, CDR2 FQNEAQ (reference sequence). The CDR3: CASRVGLAGPGELFF. The CDR3 DNA is TGTGCCAGCAGAGTGGGACTAGCGGGACCCGGGGAGCTGTTTTTT.

This clonotype showed up just a few times. The V and J genes are TRBV10-3 and TRBJ1-5, with 7 bases identical to TRBD1. CDR1 and CDR2 from the germline V gene are ENHRY and SYGVKD. The trim removed 6 bases at V and 5 bases at J, leaving 4 bases unmatched. The CDR3 is 13 residues long. The CDR3 is CAISGTVDQPQHF. The CDR3 nucleotides are TGTGCCATCAGCGGGACAGTTGATCAGCCCCAGCATTTT.

V usage is TRBV7-2 and J usage is TRBJ1-1, with no clear D. V was shortened by 5 bases and J by 3 bases, with 10 bases between the two germline ends. Germline V gene data show CDR1 as SGHTA and CDR2 as FQGNSA. CDR3 length equals 13 residues. In DNA, the CDR3 is TGTGCCAGCAGCCTCCGAATGGACACTGAAGCTTTCTTT. This encodes CASSLRMDTEAFF.

This clonotype was picked up a small number of times. The chain joins TRBV6-2 or TRBV6-3 to TRBJ2-5; unclear D gene. The V gene lost 2 bases and the J gene lost 5 bases, with 6 bases spanning the gap. CDR1 and CDR2 (germline): MNHEY, SVGEGT. This CDR3 has 12 amino acids. CDR3 sequence reads: CASSYRAETQYF. CDR3 sequence (DNA): TGTGCCAGCAGTTACAGGGCGGAGACCCAGTACTTC.

The chain has TRBV3-1 and TRBJ1-1; perhaps TRBD1 as D (6 bases). Trimming cost V 4 bases and J 4 bases, with 16 bases left between them. This CDR3 is 15 amino acids long. Germline-derived CDR1 and CDR2 are LGHDT and YNNKEL (reference sequence). CDR3 DNA: TGTGCCAGCAGCCCCCACAGGGCAGGGAGCACTGAAGCTTTCTTT. Its translation is CASSPHRAGSTEAFF. The full variable domain, with the rest looked up from reference TRBV3-1 and TRBJ1-1, is DTAVSQTPKYLVTQMGNDKSIKCEQNLGHDTMYWYKQDSKKFLKIMFSYNNKELIINETVPNRFSPKSPDKAHLNLHINSLELGDSAVYFCASSPHRAGSTEAFFGQGTRLTVV.

This clonotype was recorded a few times. The genes are TRBV28 and TRBJ2-4; TRBD2 is a possible D gene (5 bases). From germline, CDR1 is MDHEN and CDR2 SYDVKM. V lost 2 bases and J lost 7, with 6 bases in between. This CDR3 has 12 residues. The CDR3 DNA reads TGTGCCAGCAGTTTAGCTAGCAACATTCAGTACTTC. Its translation is CASSLASNIQYF.

This clonotype was counted between two and nine times. The V and J genes are TRBV2 and TRBJ2-7; TRBD2 aligns across 8 bases. The CDR3 has 14 amino acids. The V gene end was trimmed by 7 bases and the J gene end by 3 bases; junction bases not matched to a gene: 8. CDR1 SNHLY and CDR2 FYNNEI come from the germline V gene. The CDR3 loop reads CASILGGVRYEQYF. The DNA of the CDR3 is TGTGCCAGCATACTCGGGGGGGTACGCTACGAGCAGTACTTC.

This chain connects TRBV29-1 to TRBJ2-5, with no clear D. The CDR3 contains 11 residues. Germline loops: CDR1 SQVTM, CDR2 ANQGSEA. V gave up 5 bases and J gave up 1 base, with 5 bases separating them. The CDR3 region is CSVSPQETQYF. DNA for the CDR3: TGCAGCGTTAGTCCCCAAGAGACCCAGTACTTC.

The V call is TRBV12-3 or TRBV12-4, the J call TRBJ1-1; D uncertain. The CDR3 is made up of 16 amino acids. The ends were cut back, 2 bases at V and 4 bases at J, with 17 bases in the middle. As DNA, the CDR3 is TGTGCCAGCAGTTTATCGAGGAGGGCGGTCGGCACTGAAGCTTTCTTT. It codes for CASSLSRRAVGTEAFF.

The CDR3 nucleotides are TGTGCCAGCAGCCACCTGTGGGGGAGCACAGATACGCAGTATTTT. It is translated as CASSHLWGSTDTQYF. The chain uses TRBV7-9 and TRBJ2-3, with D perhaps TRBD1 or TRBD2 (5 bases each). Germline CDR1 SEHNR, CDR2 FQNEAQ (reference sequence). With 5 bases removed from V and 0 bases from J, the gap between germline ends came to 12 bases. The CDR3 runs 15 residues.

This clonotype was detected ten times or more. The chain carries TRBV7-2 and TRBJ2-1; D not resolved. V gave up 0 bases and J gave up 0 bases, with 6 bases separating them. Germline CDR1 is SGHTA and CDR2 is FQGNSA. The CDR3 has 15 amino acids. Written as DNA, the CDR3 is TGTGCCAGCAGCTTAGCGGTGAGCTCCTACAATGAGCAGTTCTTC. Translation gives CASSLAVSSYNEQFF. The whole variable domain, remainder taken from reference TRBV7-2 and TRBJ2-1, is GAGVSQSPSNKVTEKGKDVELRCDPISGHTALYWYRQSLGQGLEFLIYFQGNSAPDKSGLPSDRFSAERTGGSVSTLTIQRTQQEDSAVYLCASSLAVSSYNEQFFGPGTRLTVL.